The entry that follows covers one TCR beta chain sequence. Its antigen is still unknown. This entry comes from a study of cytomegalovirus exposure and HLA in healthy donors. General study findings and limits: It was likely that a cluster of highly shared sequence variants was a sequencing artifact. It was in a later analysis that TCR association rates were seen to vary by HLA locus, highest for DRB1 and lowest for HLA-C.

13 Jbeta primers and 60 Vbeta primers were used for the PCR. This table comes from immunoSEQ multiplex PCR, and its TCRdb copy is limited to in-frame clones, with some not included. This sample has approximately 87,000 clones, with 84% found just once. Germline loops: CDR1 SGHDT, CDR2 YYEEEE. Between the trimmed V and J ends, which lost 1 base and 2 bases, there was a span of 13 bases. CDR3 length equals 15 residues. The J gene is TRBJ2-7, the V gene TRBV5-6; D is possibly TRBD1 (6 bases). The receptor comes from a woman under 30 in good health and CMV-seropositive. Sequenced material: PBMCs. In DNA form, the CDR3 reads TGTGCCAGCAGCTTGTCACAGGGCAGGGCCTACGAGCAGTACTTC. Translating gives CASSLSQGRAYEQYF.